One and the same sample provided the 4 T cell receptor beta chains below, sequenced in a study of OX40 agonist ivuxolimab in advanced cancers. This table comes from immunoSEQ multiplex PCR, and its TCRdb copy is limited to in-frame clones, with some not included. The data hold more than 65,000 clones, with around 91% observed a single time. Here the sequenced sample was CD4+ or CD8+ T cells sorted from blood, taken in a trial of the OX40 agonist ivuxolimab. The receptors come from an adult with an advanced solid tumor such as melanoma, head and neck, liver or kidney cancer.

The V call is TRBV14, the J call TRBJ1-2; 7 bases match TRBD1. V lost 4 bases and J lost 4; bases outside the gene matches: 3. Germline-derived CDR1 and CDR2 are SGHDN and FVKESK. The CDR3 spans 13 residues. CDR3 loop: CASSPGQVYGYTF. The CDR3 region has the DNA TGTGCCAGCAGCCCTGGACAGGTCTATGGCTACACCTTC.

The V and J genes are TRBV6-1 and TRBJ1-2; D is ambiguous. V gave up 2 bases and J gave up 7 bases, with 11 bases separating them. The CDR3 is 13 amino acids. Germline V gene sequence: CDR1 MNHNS, CDR2 SASEGT. The CDR3 region is CASSESGDRGYTF. The CDR3 DNA reads TGTGCCAGCAGTGAAAGCGGTGATCGTGGCTACACCTTC.

The chain carries TRBV7-2 and TRBJ2-3; D may be TRBD1 (7 bases). Germline CDR1 and CDR2: SGHTA and FQGNSA. Trimming pared 1 base from V and 0 bases from J, leaving 11 bases between. This CDR3 spans 16 amino acids. CDR3 residues: CASSLVAGQSTDTQYF. CDR3 coding DNA: TGTGCCAGCAGCTTAGTGGCGGGACAGAGCACAGATACGCAGTATTTT.

V is TRBV7-2 and J is TRBJ2-3; the D gene could be TRBD1 or TRBD2 (5 bases each). This CDR3 region has 14 residues. CDR1 and CDR2 (germline): SGHTA, FQGNSA. The V end lost 5 bases, the J end lost 6 bases, and 15 bases lay between the germline ends. CDR3 DNA sequence: TGTGCCAGCAGCGTCCCGGGGCTTTTTGATACGCAGTATTTT. The encoded protein is CASSVPGLFDTQYF.